The TCR beta chain described here comes from a study of T-cell memory formation after mild COVID-19. General observations from the study: The pre-infection memory compartment contained some responding clones, suggesting cross-reactive memory joined.

Germline assignment: CDR1 SGHAT and CDR2 FQNNGV. The CDR3 consists of 16 residues. Unmatched junction bases numbered 4, after V lost 0 bases and J lost 4 bases. A few counts support this clonotype. No antigen is known for it. TCRdb called the 5' RACE reads again in MiXCR, with one record for every CDR3 protein. This table holds fewer than 90,000 distinct CDR3 sequences, approximately 15% found once. This chain uses TRBV11-2 with TRBJ2-1; 9 bases line up with TRBD2. The material sequenced was PBMCs or a T cell subset sorted from them (not recorded which). The TCR sequence derives from an adult woman who had mild COVID-19 (a few samples of this study predate the infection). Cell type and time point are not known. CDR3 sequence: CASSLDGLAGYNEQFF. As DNA, the CDR3 is TGTGCCAGCAGCTTAGACGGGCTAGCGGGGTACAATGAGCAGTTCTTC.